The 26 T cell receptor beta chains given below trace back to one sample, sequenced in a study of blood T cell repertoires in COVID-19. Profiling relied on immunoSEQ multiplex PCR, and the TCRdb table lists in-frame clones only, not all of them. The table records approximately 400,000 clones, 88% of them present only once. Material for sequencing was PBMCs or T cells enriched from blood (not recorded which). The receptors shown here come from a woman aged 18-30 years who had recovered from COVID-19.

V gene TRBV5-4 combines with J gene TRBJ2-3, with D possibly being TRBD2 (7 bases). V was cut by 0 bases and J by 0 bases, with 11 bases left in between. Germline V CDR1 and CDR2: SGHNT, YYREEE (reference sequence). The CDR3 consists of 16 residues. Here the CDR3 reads CASSLARGASTDTQYF. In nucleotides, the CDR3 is TGTGCCAGCAGCTTGGCCCGGGGGGCTAGCACAGATACGCAGTATTTT.

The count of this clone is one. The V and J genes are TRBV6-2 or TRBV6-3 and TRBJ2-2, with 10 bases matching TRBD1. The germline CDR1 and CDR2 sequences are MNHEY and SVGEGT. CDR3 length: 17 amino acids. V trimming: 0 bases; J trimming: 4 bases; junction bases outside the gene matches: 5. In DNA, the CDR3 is TGTGCCAGCAGTTACTCGAGGACAGGGGGGCCCACCGGGGAGCTGTTTTTT. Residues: CASSYSRTGGPTGELFF.

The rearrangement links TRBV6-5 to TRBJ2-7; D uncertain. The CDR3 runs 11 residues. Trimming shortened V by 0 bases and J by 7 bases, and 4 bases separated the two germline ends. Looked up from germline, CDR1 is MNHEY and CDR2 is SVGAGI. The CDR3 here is CASSYSLEQYF. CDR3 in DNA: TGTGCCAGCAGTTACTCGTTAGAGCAGTACTTC.

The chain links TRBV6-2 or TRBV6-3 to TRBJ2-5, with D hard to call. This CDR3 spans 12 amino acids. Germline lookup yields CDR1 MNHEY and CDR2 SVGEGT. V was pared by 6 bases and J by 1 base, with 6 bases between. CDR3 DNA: TGTGCCAGCAGCCCCCGCCAAGAGACCCAGTACTTC. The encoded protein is CASSPRQETQYF.

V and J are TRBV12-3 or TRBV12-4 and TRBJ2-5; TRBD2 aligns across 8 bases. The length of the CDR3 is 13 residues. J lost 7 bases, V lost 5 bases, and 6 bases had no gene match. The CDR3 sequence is CASSPGGYGTQYF. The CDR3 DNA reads TGTGCCAGCAGTCCGGGGGGGTACGGGACCCAGTACTTC.

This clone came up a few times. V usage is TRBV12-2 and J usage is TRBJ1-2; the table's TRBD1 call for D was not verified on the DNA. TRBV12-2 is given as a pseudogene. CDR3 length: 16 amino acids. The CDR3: CASRLERPGQNYGYTF. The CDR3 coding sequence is TGTGCAAGTCGCTTAGAACGGCCAGGACAAAACTATGGCTACACCTTC.

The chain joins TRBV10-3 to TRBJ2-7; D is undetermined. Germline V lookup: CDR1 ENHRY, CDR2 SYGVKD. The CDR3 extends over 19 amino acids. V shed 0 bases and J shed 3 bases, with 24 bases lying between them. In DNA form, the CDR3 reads TGTGCCATCAGTGAGTCGGGCCATGCTGGCGCTTTTATAGGCTACGAGCAGTACTTC. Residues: CAISESGHAGAFIGYEQYF.

CDR3 amino acids: CATDRKSNQPQHF. CDR3 coding DNA: TGTGCCACAGACAGGAAAAGCAATCAGCCCCAGCATTTT. The rearrangement joins TRBV28 to TRBJ1-5; weak D call: TRBD1 (6 bases). The V and J ends lost 10 bases and 1 base respectively, with 11 bases between them. Germline CDR1 is MDHEN and CDR2 is SYDVKM. The CDR3 is 13 amino acids.

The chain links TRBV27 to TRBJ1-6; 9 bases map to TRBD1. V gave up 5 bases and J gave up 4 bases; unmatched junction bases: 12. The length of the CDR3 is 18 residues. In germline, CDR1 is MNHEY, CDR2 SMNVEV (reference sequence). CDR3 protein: CASSLRTGEVSYNSPLHF. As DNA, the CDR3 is TGTGCCAGCAGTCTTCGGACAGGGGAGGTTTCTTATAATTCACCCCTCCACTTT.

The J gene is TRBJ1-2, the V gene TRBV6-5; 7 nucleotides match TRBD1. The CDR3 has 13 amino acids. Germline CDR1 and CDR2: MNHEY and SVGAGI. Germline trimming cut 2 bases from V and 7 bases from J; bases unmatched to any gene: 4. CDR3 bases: TGTGCCAGCAGTTACGAGTACAGGGGTGGCTACACCTTC. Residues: CASSYEYRGGYTF.

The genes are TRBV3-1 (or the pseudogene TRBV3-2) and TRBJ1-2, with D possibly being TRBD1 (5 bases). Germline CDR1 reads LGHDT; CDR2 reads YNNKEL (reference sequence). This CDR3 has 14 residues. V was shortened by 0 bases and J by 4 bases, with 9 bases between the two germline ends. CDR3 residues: CASSQDQGLYGYTF. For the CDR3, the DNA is TGTGCCAGCAGCCAAGATCAGGGCCTCTATGGCTACACCTTC.

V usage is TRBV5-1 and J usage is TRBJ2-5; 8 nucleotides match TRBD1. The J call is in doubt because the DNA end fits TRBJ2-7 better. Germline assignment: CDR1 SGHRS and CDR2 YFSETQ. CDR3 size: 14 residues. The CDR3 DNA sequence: TGCGCCAGCAGCGGCGGACAGGGATCCTACGAGCAGTACTTC. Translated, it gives CASSGGQGSYEQYF.

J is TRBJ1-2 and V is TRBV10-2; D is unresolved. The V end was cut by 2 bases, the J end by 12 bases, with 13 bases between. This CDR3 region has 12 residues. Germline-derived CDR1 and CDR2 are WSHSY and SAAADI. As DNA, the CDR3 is TGCGCCAGCAGTGAGACGGTCATCTTTCACACCTTC. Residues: CASSETVIFHTF.

CDR3 amino acids: CASSARELAAGELFF. As DNA, the CDR3 is TGTGCCAGCAGCGCACGGGAACTAGCCGCCGGGGAGCTGTTTTTT. The chain employs TRBV7-6 and TRBJ2-2; weak D call: TRBD2 (6 bases). V shed 5 bases and J shed 6 bases, with 16 bases lying between them. The CDR3 is 15 residues long. CDR1 and CDR2 from the germline V gene are SGHVS and FNYEAQ.

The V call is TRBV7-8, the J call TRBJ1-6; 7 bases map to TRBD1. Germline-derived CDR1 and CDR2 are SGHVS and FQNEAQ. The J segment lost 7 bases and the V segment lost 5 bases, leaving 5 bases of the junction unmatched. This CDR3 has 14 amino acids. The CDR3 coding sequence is TGTGCCAGCAGCGCACAGGGGAGGAATTCACCCCTCCACTTT. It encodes CASSAQGRNSPLHF.

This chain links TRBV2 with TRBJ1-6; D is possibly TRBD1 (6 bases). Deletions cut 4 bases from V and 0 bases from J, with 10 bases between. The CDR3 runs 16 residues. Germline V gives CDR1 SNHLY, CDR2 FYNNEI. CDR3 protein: CASSGTVFSYNSPLHF. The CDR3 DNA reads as TGTGCCAGCAGTGGGACAGTTTTCTCCTATAATTCACCCCTCCACTTT.

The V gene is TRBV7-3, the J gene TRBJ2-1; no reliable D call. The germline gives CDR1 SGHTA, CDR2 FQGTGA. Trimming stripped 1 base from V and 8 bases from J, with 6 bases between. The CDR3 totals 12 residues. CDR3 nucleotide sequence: TGTGCCAGCAGCTTAAACGGGTATGAGCAGTTCTTC. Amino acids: CASSLNGYEQFF.

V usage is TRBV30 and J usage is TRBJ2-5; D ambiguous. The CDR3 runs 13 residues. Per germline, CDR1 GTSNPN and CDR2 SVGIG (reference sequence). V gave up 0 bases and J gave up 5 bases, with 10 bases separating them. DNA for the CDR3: TGTGCCTGGAGTGTAAAAAGCTCGGAGACCCAGTACTTC. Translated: CAWSVKSSETQYF. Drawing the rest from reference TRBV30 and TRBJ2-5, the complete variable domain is SQTIHQWPATLVQPVGSPLSLECTVEGTSNPNLYWYRQAAGRGLQLLFYSVGIGQISSEVPQNLSASRPQDRQFILSSKKLLLSDSGFYLCAWSVKSSETQYFGPGTRLLVL.

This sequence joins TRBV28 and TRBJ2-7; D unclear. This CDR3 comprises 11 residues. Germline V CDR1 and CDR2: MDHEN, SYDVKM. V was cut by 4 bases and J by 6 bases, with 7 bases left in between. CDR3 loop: CASSSWAEQYF. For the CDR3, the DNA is TGTGCCAGCAGTTCCTGGGCCGAGCAGTACTTC.

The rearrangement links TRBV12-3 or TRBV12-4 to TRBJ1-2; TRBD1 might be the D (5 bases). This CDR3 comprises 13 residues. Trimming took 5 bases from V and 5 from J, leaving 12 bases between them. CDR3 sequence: CASSQGANYGYTF. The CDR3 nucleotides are TGTGCCAGCAGTCAGGGCGCAAATTATGGCTACACCTTC.

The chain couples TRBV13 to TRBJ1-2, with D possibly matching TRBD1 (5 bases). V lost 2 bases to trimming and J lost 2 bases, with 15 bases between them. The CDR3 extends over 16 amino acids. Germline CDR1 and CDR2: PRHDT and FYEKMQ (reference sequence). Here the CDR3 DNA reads TGTGCCAGCAGCTTAAAAGGCTCGGGGGTGAACTATGGCTACACCTTC. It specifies CASSLKGSGVNYGYTF.

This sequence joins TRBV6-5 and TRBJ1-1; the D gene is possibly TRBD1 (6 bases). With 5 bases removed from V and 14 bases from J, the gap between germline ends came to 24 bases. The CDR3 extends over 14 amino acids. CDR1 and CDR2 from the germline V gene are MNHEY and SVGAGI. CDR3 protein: CASSLLRDTISPFF. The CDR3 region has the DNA TGTGCCAGCAGTCTGCTTAGGGACACGATCTCCCCATTCTTT.

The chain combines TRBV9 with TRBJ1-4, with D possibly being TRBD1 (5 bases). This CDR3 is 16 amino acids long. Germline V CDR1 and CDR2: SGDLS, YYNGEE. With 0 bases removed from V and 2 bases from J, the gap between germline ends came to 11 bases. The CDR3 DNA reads TGTGCCAGCAGCGTAGGTGGGGCGCCCACTAATGAAAAACTGTTTTTT. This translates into CASSVGGAPTNEKLFF.

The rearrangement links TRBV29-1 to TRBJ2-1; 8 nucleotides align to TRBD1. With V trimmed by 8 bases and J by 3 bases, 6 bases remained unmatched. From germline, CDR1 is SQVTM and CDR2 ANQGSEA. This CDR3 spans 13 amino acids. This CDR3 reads CSSGTGLYNEQFF. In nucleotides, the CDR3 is TGCAGCTCGGGGACAGGACTCTACAATGAGCAGTTCTTC.

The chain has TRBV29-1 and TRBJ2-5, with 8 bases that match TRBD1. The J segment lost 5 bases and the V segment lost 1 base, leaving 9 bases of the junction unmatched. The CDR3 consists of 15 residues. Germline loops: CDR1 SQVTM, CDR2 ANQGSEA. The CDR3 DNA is TGCAGCGTTGAAGGGCGGCAGGGGGCTGGGGAGACCCAGTACTTC. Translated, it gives CSVEGRQGAGETQYF.

DNA for the CDR3: TGTGCCAGCAGCTTGGATAGCCAGGGGGAAATAGTAAAACTGTTTTTT. Translating it yields CASSLDSQGEIVKLFF. The chain carries TRBV5-6 and TRBJ1-4; TRBD1 agrees at 7 bases. The CDR3 contains 16 residues. V dropped 0 bases and J dropped 10; count of bases not matched to a gene: 12. The germline V gene has CDR1 SGHDT and CDR2 YYEEEE.